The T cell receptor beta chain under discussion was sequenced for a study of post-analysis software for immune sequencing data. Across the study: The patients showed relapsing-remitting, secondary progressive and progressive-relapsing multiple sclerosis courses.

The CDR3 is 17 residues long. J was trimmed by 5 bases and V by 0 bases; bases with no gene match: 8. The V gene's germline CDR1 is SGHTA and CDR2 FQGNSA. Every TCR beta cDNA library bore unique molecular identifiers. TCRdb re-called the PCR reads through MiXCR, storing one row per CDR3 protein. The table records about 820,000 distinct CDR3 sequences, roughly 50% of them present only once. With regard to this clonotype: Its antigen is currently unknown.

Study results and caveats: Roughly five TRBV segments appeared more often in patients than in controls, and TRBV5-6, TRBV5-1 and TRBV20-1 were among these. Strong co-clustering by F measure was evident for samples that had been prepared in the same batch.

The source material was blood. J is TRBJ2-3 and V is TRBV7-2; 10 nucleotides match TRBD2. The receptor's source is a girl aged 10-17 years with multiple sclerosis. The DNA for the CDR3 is TGTGCCAGCAGCTTAGCGGGAAGCGGGGGGGCGGGAGATACGCAGTATTTT. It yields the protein CASSLAGSGGAGDTQYF.